This T cell receptor beta chain was identified in a study of blood T cell repertoires in COVID-19. Across the whole study: Whether acute or convalescent, the COVID-19 samples came from the United States, Italy and Spain. Sample material is recorded as cDNA or gDNA derived from T cells, B-cell-depleted T cells, or PBMCs.

Looked up from germline, CDR1 is KGHDR and CDR2 is SFDVKD. J was trimmed by 4 bases and V by 7 bases; bases with no gene match: 11. The CDR3 is 15 amino acids. In the study's own analysis: Amplifying reference gene primers gave estimates of nucleated cell counts. Sequenced by immunoSEQ multiplex PCR; TCRdb stores in-frame clones only, minus some. The V and J calls and the clone size are those of that table, but D and trimming were determined from the DNA. The repertoire consists of tens of thousands of clones, with 90% occurring once and the leading ten covering about 4%. V gene TRBV24-1 combines with J gene TRBJ2-7, with 8 bases lining up with TRBD1. Source material: peripheral blood. The receptor comes from a man aged 45-60 years with acute or convalescent COVID-19. CDR3 amino acids: CATSDRGSELYEQYF. The CDR3 DNA follows: TGTGCCACCAGCGACAGGGGTAGTGAGCTTTACGAGCAGTACTTC.